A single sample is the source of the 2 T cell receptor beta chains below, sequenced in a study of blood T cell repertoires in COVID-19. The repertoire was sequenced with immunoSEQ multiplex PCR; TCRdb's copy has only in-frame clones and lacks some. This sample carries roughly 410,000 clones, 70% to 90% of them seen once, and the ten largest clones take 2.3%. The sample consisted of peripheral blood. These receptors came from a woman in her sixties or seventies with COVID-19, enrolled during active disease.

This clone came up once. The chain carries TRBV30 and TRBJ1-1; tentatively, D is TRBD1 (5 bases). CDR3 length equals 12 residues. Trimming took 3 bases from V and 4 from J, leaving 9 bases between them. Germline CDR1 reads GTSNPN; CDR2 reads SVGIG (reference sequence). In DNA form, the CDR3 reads TGTGCCTGGAGGGGGCGAAGCACTGAAGCTTTCTTT. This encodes CAWRGRSTEAFF.

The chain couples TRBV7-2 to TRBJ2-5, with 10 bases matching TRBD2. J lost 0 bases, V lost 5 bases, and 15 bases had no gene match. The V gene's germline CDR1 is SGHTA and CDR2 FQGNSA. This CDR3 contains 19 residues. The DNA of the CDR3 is TGTGCCAGCAGCCTTTTTCCAGTCCCACTAGCGGGGTACCAAGAGACCCAGTACTTC. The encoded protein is CASSLFPVPLAGYQETQYF.